The 21 T cell receptor beta chains below were found in one sample sequenced in a study of T cells after yellow fever vaccination. TCRdb passed the 5' RACE reads through MiXCR, listing each CDR3 protein once. The top ten clones hold approximately 25% of a sample with roughly 330,000 distinct CDR3 sequences, around 3.9% of them seen once. Sequenced here: PBMCs, sampled 5 days after the yellow fever booster vaccination. Receptor source: a man aged 18 to 30 who received the YFV17D yellow fever vaccine.

This clonotype was seen at least ten times. The chain recombines TRBV20-1 with TRBJ2-1, with 9 bases fitting TRBD1. Per germline, CDR1 DFQATT and CDR2 SNEGSKA (reference sequence). V was clipped by 4 bases and J by 3 bases; unmatched bases: 7. The CDR3 spans 15 residues. The CDR3 coding sequence is TGCAGTGCTACCGACCGGGACAGGGTCTACAATGAGCAGTTCTTC. It specifies CSATDRDRVYNEQFF.

This clonotype was recorded a few times. This chain joins TRBV20-1 and TRBJ2-3; TRBD2 aligns across 9 bases. The trim removed 5 bases at V and 3 bases at J, leaving 12 bases unmatched. The CDR3 is made up of 16 amino acids. Germline lookup yields CDR1 DFQATT and CDR2 SNEGSKA (reference sequence). CDR3 residues: CSALRGGGGRTDTQYF. For the CDR3, the DNA is TGCAGTGCTCTCAGAGGCGGGGGGGGAAGAACAGATACGCAGTATTTT.

This clonotype has only a few counts. The V gene is TRBV7-9, the J gene TRBJ1-4; the D is unclear. The CDR3 covers 13 residues. The germline V gene has CDR1 SEHNR and CDR2 FQNEAQ (reference sequence). Trimming left V 3 bases short and J 4 bases short, with 6 bases between. The CDR3 region is CASSFARNEKLFF. The DNA for the CDR3 is TGTGCCAGCAGCTTCGCGCGTAATGAAAAACTGTTTTTT.

This clonotype was counted a few times. The chain is built from TRBV6-5 and TRBJ1-1, with D perhaps matching TRBD1 (5 bases). V was cut by 2 bases and J by 4 bases, with 8 bases left in between. Germline V CDR1 and CDR2: MNHEY, SVGAGI. The CDR3 extends over 13 amino acids. In DNA form, the CDR3 reads TGTGCCAGCAGTTACAGGGACGGCACTGAAGCTTTCTTT. It yields the protein CASSYRDGTEAFF.

The sample holds many counts of this clonotype. This chain uses TRBV5-1 with TRBJ1-2, with D perhaps matching TRBD1 (6 bases). V was pared by 0 bases and J by 8 bases, with 11 bases between. Germline V gene data show CDR1 as SGHRS and CDR2 as YFSETQ. There are 13 residues in the CDR3. The CDR3 DNA reads TGCGCCAGCAGCTTGGGGACAGCTTTAGGCTACACCTTC. Protein product: CASSLGTALGYTF.

The rearrangement uses TRBV19 and TRBJ1-5; 7 bases are a match to TRBD1. V shed 2 bases, J shed 3 bases, and the junction held 7 bases outside the gene matches. The germline gives CDR1 LNHDA, CDR2 SQIVND (reference sequence). The CDR3 totals 16 residues. In DNA form, the CDR3 reads TGTGCCAGTAGTATATCAGGGACAGCTAACAATCAGCCCCAGCATTTT. Its protein product is CASSISGTANNQPQHF.

This clonotype was observed a handful of times. This rearrangement joins TRBV27 to TRBJ1-5; D gene uncertain. The CDR3 sequence is 18 residues long. Germline CDR1 and CDR2: MNHEY and SMNVEV (reference sequence). Trimming removed 6 bases at V and 0 bases at J, with 21 bases between. The CDR3 here is CASSLRPDRLHSNQPQHF. CDR3 coding DNA: TGTGCCAGCAGCCTTAGACCCGATAGGCTACATAGCAATCAGCCCCAGCATTTT.

The table lists this clonotype with a few counts. The chain joins TRBV11-3 to TRBJ1-1; 7 bases are a match to TRBD1. The V segment lost 5 bases and the J segment 6 bases; nucleotides outside the gene matches: 12. The germline CDR1 and CDR2 sequences are SGHNT and YENEEA. This CDR3 contains 15 residues. The CDR3, as DNA: TGTGCCAGCAGCCTAAGCGGGACAGCCCATCCTGAAGCTTTCTTT. It yields the protein CASSLSGTAHPEAFF.

This clonotype was observed many times. The gene calls are TRBV12-3 or TRBV12-4 and TRBJ1-3, with D hard to call. Trimming took 8 bases from V and 4 from J, leaving 9 bases between them. The CDR3 is 12 residues long. Written as DNA, the CDR3 is TGTGCCAGCGAAGGTCAAGGAAACACCATATATTTT. Translating it yields CASEGQGNTIYF.

The V gene is TRBV4-1, the J gene TRBJ2-5; D remains ambiguous. The CDR3 covers 13 residues. V dropped 4 bases and J dropped 3 bases, with 9 bases sitting between them. Germline V gene sequence: CDR1 MGHRA, CDR2 YSYEKL. CDR3 sequence: CASSPEWEETQYF. The CDR3 DNA reads TGCGCCAGCAGCCCCGAATGGGAAGAGACCCAGTACTTC.

The chain uses TRBV6-2 or TRBV6-3 and TRBJ1-2; the match to TRBD1 covers 9 bases. There are 15 residues in the CDR3. Germline-derived CDR1 and CDR2 are MNHEY and SVGEGT. V gave up 1 base and J gave up 3 bases; unmatched junction bases: 3. The CDR3 DNA is TGTGCCAGCAGTTACTTCAGGACAGGGGACTATGGCTACACCTTC. It encodes CASSYFRTGDYGYTF.

In its sample, this clonotype was seen many times. The rearrangement joins TRBV6-2 or TRBV6-3 to TRBJ2-7; possibly TRBD1 or TRBD2 for D (5 bases each). CDR1 MNHEY and CDR2 SVGEGT come from the germline V gene. V lost 6 bases and J 4 bases, leaving 22 bases between the germline ends. The CDR3 is made up of 16 amino acids. The CDR3 coding sequence is TGTGCCAGCAGCCGAAGGGGACCGCGAATTACTTACGAGCAGTACTTC. It encodes CASSRRGPRITYEQYF.

This clonotype was recorded at least ten times. V gene TRBV7-8 combines with J gene TRBJ2-5; D ambiguous. The CDR3 extends over 14 amino acids. Trimming shortened V by 1 base and J by 1 base, and 7 bases separated the two germline ends. Looked up from germline, CDR1 is SGHVS and CDR2 is FQNEAQ. CDR3 in amino acids: CASSLGLPQETQYF. The CDR3 nucleotides are TGTGCCAGCAGCTTAGGACTGCCCCAAGAGACCCAGTACTTC.

This chain joins TRBV7-9 and TRBJ2-1, with 13 positions matching TRBD2. J gave up 4 bases and V 3 bases, and 9 bases lay outside the gene matches. Germline assignment: CDR1 SEHNR and CDR2 FQNEAQ (reference sequence). CDR3 size: 18 residues. DNA for the CDR3: TGTGCCAGCAGCTTTAGACTAGCGGGGGGTGCGTCGTACAATGAGCAGTTCTTC. Protein: CASSFRLAGGASYNEQFF. Filled out from reference TRBV7-9 and TRBJ2-1, the complete variable domain reads DTGVSQNPRHKITKRGQNVTFRCDPISEHNRLYWYRQTLGQGPEFLTYFQNEAQLEKSRLLSDRFSAERPKGSFSTLEIQRTEQGDSAMYLCASSFRLAGGASYNEQFFGPGTRLTVL.

This clonotype was observed at least ten times. The chain has TRBV4-3 and TRBJ1-1; no definite D call. The CDR3 consists of 13 residues. Germline CDR1 LGHNA, CDR2 YSLEER. V lost 4 bases, J lost 0 bases, and 6 bases lay in between. CDR3 sequence (DNA): TGCGCCAGCAGCCCGACACTGAACACTGAAGCTTTCTTT. Translating it yields CASSPTLNTEAFF.

This clonotype has ten or more counts. This chain connects TRBV6-1 to TRBJ1-2; 7 bases map to TRBD1. The length of the CDR3 is 14 residues. Germline V gene data show CDR1 as MNHNS and CDR2 as SASEGT. V trimming: 1 base; J trimming: 4 bases; junction bases outside the gene matches: 3. This chain's CDR3 is CASSEGQGGYGYTF. Here the CDR3 DNA reads TGTGCCAGCAGTGAAGGACAGGGAGGCTATGGCTACACCTTC.

The genes are TRBV20-1 and TRBJ2-1; 8 nucleotides line up with TRBD2. Germline V lookup: CDR1 DFQATT, CDR2 SNEGSKA (reference sequence). The length of the CDR3 is 15 residues. V lost 3 bases, J lost 0 bases, and 4 bases stayed unmatched. The CDR3 spells CSARLAGFSYNEQFF. The CDR3 nucleotides are TGCAGTGCTAGGTTAGCGGGGTTCTCCTACAATGAGCAGTTCTTC.

This clonotype was observed at least ten times. V gene TRBV12-3 or TRBV12-4 combines with J gene TRBJ2-4; D uncertain. CDR3 length equals 14 residues. With 6 bases removed from V and 0 bases from J, the gap between germline ends came to 9 bases. The CDR3 loop is CASRDPEAKNIQYF. The DNA for the CDR3 is TGTGCCAGCAGGGACCCCGAAGCCAAAAACATTCAGTACTTC.

At least ten counts were recorded for this clonotype. The rearrangement links TRBV9 to TRBJ2-1; 8 nucleotides match TRBD1. After removal of 0 bases from V and 1 base from J, the junction contained 6 bases not matched to a gene. This CDR3 has 17 amino acids. Germline CDR1 reads SGDLS; CDR2 reads YYNGEE. CDR3 residues: CASSVGTGTGSYNEQFF. For the CDR3, the DNA is TGTGCCAGCAGCGTAGGGACAGGGACGGGATCCTACAATGAGCAGTTCTTC.

This clonotype was seen a few times. The V and J genes are TRBV7-9 and TRBJ1-1; D remains unclear. The CDR3 sequence is 12 residues long. The V gene lost 2 bases and the J gene lost 7 bases, with 8 bases spanning the gap. CDR1 SEHNR and CDR2 FQNEAQ come from the germline V gene (reference sequence). CDR3: CASSLSIGEAFF. Here the CDR3 DNA reads TGTGCCAGCAGCTTAAGCATCGGTGAAGCTTTCTTT.

The CDR3 loop reads CASSLIRSQETQYF. The CDR3 bases are TGTGCCAGCAGCTTAATCCGCAGCCAAGAGACCCAGTACTTC. The rearrangement links TRBV7-2 to TRBJ2-5; unclear D gene. The germline V gene has CDR1 SGHTA and CDR2 FQGNSA. CDR3 size: 14 residues. Trimming pared 2 bases from V and 1 base from J, leaving 8 bases between.